This entry lists 31 T cell receptor beta chains sequenced from one sample in a study of post-analysis software for immune sequencing data (dated by TCRdb to 2015 to 2017). The investigation overall reported the following: Patients showed significantly higher frequencies than controls for five TRBV segments, among them TRBV5-6, TRBV5-1 and TRBV20-1.

Their antigen targets remain unknown. The library was obtained by PCR. The reads were generated on an Illumina HiSeq 2500. Unique molecular identifiers were incorporated into TCR beta cDNA libraries to reduce PCR and sequencing biases. The public reads were run again by TCRdb, first through fastp at Q25 and then through MiXCR, and only productive beta chains were kept. Identical CDR3 proteins give one entry, which carries the most common genes and DNA. Recorded for this sample are over 150,000 distinct CDR3 sequences; around 28% of them occurred a single time. The ten most abundant clones make up 1.5% of the sample. The material sequenced was blood. These receptors originate from a girl between 10 and 17 years old with multiple sclerosis.

There are many counts of this clonotype. The chain carries TRBV29-1 and TRBJ2-7; D perhaps matches TRBD1 (6 bases). The germline V and J ends were trimmed by 7 bases and 2 bases, with 12 bases remaining between them. The CDR3 runs 12 residues. CDR1 is SQVTM, CDR2 ANQGSEA, per germline. Here the CDR3 reads CSATGQTYEQYF. CDR3 sequence (DNA): TGCAGCGCTACGGGACAAACCTACGAGCAGTACTTC.

In its sample, this clonotype was seen many times. The gene calls are TRBV5-4 and TRBJ2-6; D remains ambiguous. Germline V gene lookup returns CDR1 SGHNT and CDR2 YYREEE (reference sequence). The CDR3 contains 15 residues. V gave up 0 bases and J gave up 4 bases, with 8 bases separating them. CDR3 sequence reads: CASSLGLRGANVLTF. CDR3 sequence (DNA): TGTGCCAGCAGCTTGGGACTGCGGGGGGCCAACGTCCTGACTTTC.

About this clonotype: Since a much larger clone is just one base distant, this may be a read error. The CDR3 nucleotides read TGTGCCACCAGCAGAGATCAGGTTAGCGGGAGTGTCAACAATGAGCAGTACTTC. Its protein product is CATSRDQVSGSVNNEQYF. The chain couples TRBV15 to TRBJ2-1, with 9 bases aligning to TRBD2. The J call may be faulty, since TRBJ2-7 better matches the DNA end. CDR1 LNHNV and CDR2 YYDKDF come from the germline V gene (reference sequence). CDR3 length equals 18 residues.

Worth noting for this clonotype: A junction boundary mismatches the germline segment, possibly from a read error. V and J are TRBV5-1 and TRBJ2-1; 7 bases align to TRBD1. This CDR3 has 14 amino acids. CDR1 and CDR2 from the germline V gene are SGHRS and YFSETQ. CDR3 DNA sequence: TGCGCCAGTGAGACAGGGAAAAACACCGGGGAGCTGTTCTTC. Encoded protein: CASETGKNTGELFF.

A word on this clonotype: This clone may be a read error of a much larger clone one base away. CDR3 DNA: TGTGCCACCAGCAGAGGCACAGGGCGGGATTCGCAGTATTTT. Translating it yields CATSRGTGRDSQYF. This chain uses TRBV15 with TRBJ2-3; perhaps D is TRBD1 or TRBD2 (6 bases each). The V end was cut by 1 base, the J end by 10 bases, with 15 bases between. This CDR3 contains 14 residues. The germline V gene encodes CDR1 LNHNV and CDR2 YYDKDF (reference sequence).

V usage is TRBV27 and J usage is TRBJ2-3; tentatively, D is TRBD1 or TRBD2 (5 bases each). Per germline, CDR1 MNHEY and CDR2 SMNVEV (reference sequence). Trimming cost V 5 bases and J 4 bases, with 13 bases left between them. CDR3 length: 14 residues. In DNA, the CDR3 is TGTGCCAGCAGTCCAAGACAGAGGGCAGATACGCAGTATTTT. It encodes CASSPRQRADTQYF.

This clonotype appeared many times. The chain uses TRBV3-1 and TRBJ2-7, with 12 positions matching TRBD2. This CDR3 spans 18 amino acids. After removal of 1 base from V and 2 bases from J, the junction contained 9 bases not matched to a gene. Germline CDR1 and CDR2: LGHDT and YNNKEL (reference sequence). CDR3 nucleotides: TGTGCCAGCAGCCAAGGACAGGGGGGACTAGCGGGTACCTACGAGCAGTACTTC. Its translation: CASSQGQGGLAGTYEQYF.

V is TRBV5-6 and J is TRBJ2-1, with D maybe TRBD2 (6 bases). CDR3 length equals 12 residues. The V gene lost 9 bases and the J gene lost 6 bases, with 13 bases spanning the gap. Germline CDR1 is SGHDT and CDR2 is YYEEEE. The CDR3 sequence is CATSDYANEQFF. As DNA, the CDR3 is TGTGCCACCTCGGACTACGCCAATGAGCAGTTCTTC.

There are a few counts of this clonotype. The chain recombines TRBV28 with TRBJ1-1, with 10 bases that match TRBD1. After removal of 10 bases from V and 3 bases from J, the junction contained 17 bases not matched to a gene. Germline CDR1 is MDHEN and CDR2 is SYDVKM. The CDR3 consists of 17 residues. For the CDR3, the DNA is TGTGCCACAACCCTAGGACCCCGGGACAGGGGAGACACTGAAGCTTTCTTT. Translating it yields CATTLGPRDRGDTEAFF.

This clonotype was detected ten times or more. The chain combines TRBV4-1 with TRBJ2-7; maybe TRBD2 (5 bases). Germline V lookup: CDR1 MGHRA, CDR2 YSYEKL. V lost 4 bases and J lost 6, with 16 bases in between. The CDR3 sequence is 14 residues long. The DNA of the CDR3 is TGCGCCAGCAGCCCCCGAGGGAGTTGGGGCGAGCAGTACTTC. Translated: CASSPRGSWGEQYF.

This clonotype was counted at least ten times. The chain has TRBV7-2 and TRBJ2-5; 7 bases align to TRBD2. Trimming took 1 base from V and 4 from J; bases not matched to a gene: 9. This CDR3 spans 16 amino acids. Germline V gene lookup returns CDR1 SGHTA and CDR2 FQGNSA. CDR3 sequence: CASSLGMGSGAETQYF. The CDR3 DNA reads TGTGCCAGCAGCTTAGGAATGGGCAGCGGGGCAGAGACCCAGTACTTC.

Many counts were recorded for this clonotype. The rearrangement uses TRBV12-3 or TRBV12-4 and TRBJ2-3; D unclear. V dropped 1 base and J dropped 2 bases, with 7 bases sitting between them. CDR3 size: 14 residues. CDR3 protein: CASSLESITDTQYF. The CDR3 DNA follows: TGTGCCAGCAGTTTAGAGTCTATCACAGATACGCAGTATTTT.

Comments on this clonotype: A much larger clone differs by one base, so this may be a read error. The chain has TRBV10-3 and TRBJ1-2; TRBD1 matches at 9 bases. The germline gives CDR1 ENHRY, CDR2 SYGVKD. This CDR3 is 19 amino acids long. CDR3 protein: CAISDAGQGVTERNYDYTF. DNA for the CDR3: TGTGCCATCAGTGATGCGGGACAGGGCGTTACGGAAAGGAACTATGACTACACCTTC.

This clonotype occurred a few times. The genes are TRBV12-3 or TRBV12-4 and TRBJ1-5; no definite D call. There are 13 residues in the CDR3. With 3 bases removed from V and 4 bases from J, the gap between germline ends came to 7 bases. The CDR3 DNA reads as TGTGCCAGCAGTTTTTCGGTAAATCAGCCCCAGCATTTT. Translating gives CASSFSVNQPQHF.

This chain connects TRBV14 to TRBJ2-7, with a possible D match to TRBD2 (6 bases). CDR3 length: 16 amino acids. Germline V gene lookup returns CDR1 SGHDN and CDR2 FVKESK. Trimming took off 4 bases at V and 2 bases at J, with 18 bases between the two ends. This chain's CDR3 is CASSRHSGYSPYEQYF. In DNA, the CDR3 is TGTGCCAGCAGCCGCCATAGCGGATATTCTCCCTACGAGCAGTACTTC.

This clonotype was seen only a few times. The V gene is TRBV7-2, the J gene TRBJ2-7; D may be TRBD2 (6 bases). The V end lost 8 bases, the J end lost 2 bases, and 19 bases lay between the germline ends. CDR1 is SGHTA and CDR2 is FQGNSA in the germline V gene. The CDR3 is 15 residues long. CDR3 coding DNA: TGTGCCAGCTCAGACCGGGGCGGGAAGACCTACGAGCAGTACTTC. The encoded protein is CASSDRGGKTYEQYF.

The rearrangement uses TRBV28 and TRBJ2-5, with 7 nucleotides matching TRBD1. This CDR3 comprises 14 residues. Trimming took 7 bases from V and 0 from J; bases not matched to a gene: 5. From germline, CDR1 is MDHEN and CDR2 SYDVKM. CDR3 coding DNA: TGTGCCAGCAAGGGGGCAATAAACCAAGAGACCCAGTACTTC. Translation gives CASKGAINQETQYF.

This clonotype was seen repeatedly, ten times or more. The chain carries TRBV7-8 and TRBJ2-5; TRBD1 aligns across 8 bases. The trim removed 4 bases at V and 4 bases at J, leaving 8 bases unmatched. This CDR3 region has 15 residues. Germline CDR1 reads SGHVS; CDR2 reads FQNEAQ. In DNA, the CDR3 is TGTGCCAGCAGCTCTGGACAGGGACAGAGAGAGACCCAGTACTTC. The encoded protein is CASSSGQGQRETQYF.

Remarks on this clonotype: The germline gene is not matched at one end of the junction; a read error may be the cause. This chain links TRBV28 with TRBJ1-6, with no clear D. The CDR3 length is 14 residues. CDR1 and CDR2 from the germline V gene are MDHEN and SYDVKM. CDR3 sequence (DNA): TGTGCCAGCAGTTTGGTAGGGAGTAATTCACCCCCCCACTTT. It specifies CASSLVGSNSPPHF.

V and J are TRBV12-3 or TRBV12-4 and TRBJ2-5; 8 bases agree with TRBD1. Losses at the gene ends were 5 bases for V and 5 bases for J; bases not matched to a gene: 7. This CDR3 is built from 14 residues. The CDR3 loop is CASSQGASIETQYF. DNA of the CDR3: TGTGCCAGCAGTCAGGGGGCTTCGATCGAGACCCAGTACTTC.

To note about this clonotype: A much larger clone lies one base from this, so it may be a read error. The chain is built from TRBV20-1 and TRBJ2-5; either TRBD1 or TRBD2 may fit D (5 bases each). Looked up from germline, CDR1 is DFQATT and CDR2 is SNEGSKA (reference sequence). This CDR3 comprises 14 residues. CDR3 in DNA: TGCAGTGCTAGGAGGGGCGGAGATCAAGAGGCCCAGTACTTC. Translated: CSARRGGDQEAQYF.

The J gene is TRBJ2-1, the V gene TRBV5-5; D is perhaps TRBD1 (5 bases). V lost 1 base and J 6 bases, leaving 14 bases between the germline ends. The CDR3 length is 15 residues. The V gene's germline CDR1 is SGHKS and CDR2 YYEKEE (reference sequence). The CDR3 loop is CASSLNAGLSNEQFF. The CDR3 bases are TGTGCCAGCAGCTTGAATGCAGGGCTCTCCAATGAGCAGTTCTTC.

Regarding this clonotype: A read error may be the cause here, since a much bigger clone is one base away. The chain uses TRBV9 and TRBJ2-1; D might be TRBD1 (7 bases). This CDR3 has 17 residues. Germline V gene data show CDR1 as SGDLS and CDR2 as YYNGEE. Trimming took 0 bases from V and 0 from J, leaving 13 bases between them. In DNA form, the CDR3 reads TGTGCCAGCAGCGTAGCTGCAGGGGGAGGCTCCTACAATGAGCAGTTCTTC. Translation gives CASSVAAGGGSYNEQFF.

This clonotype has just a few counts. The chain is built from TRBV5-6 and TRBJ1-5; 11 bases are shared with TRBD1. With V trimmed by 3 bases and J by 5 bases, 7 bases remained unmatched. In germline, CDR1 is SGHDT, CDR2 YYEEEE. The length of the CDR3 is 16 residues. The CDR3 loop is CASSSDRGRWDQPQHF. The CDR3 nucleotides read TGTGCCAGCAGCTCGGACAGGGGGCGTTGGGATCAGCCCCAGCATTTT. The full variable domain, with the rest looked up from reference TRBV5-6 and TRBJ1-5, is DAGVTQSPTHLIKTRGQQVTLRCSPKSGHDTVSWYQQALGQGPQFIFQYYEEEERQRGNFPDRFSGHQFPNYSSELNVNALLLGDSALYLCASSSDRGRWDQPQHFGDGTRLSIL.

At least ten counts were recorded for this clonotype. The chain is built from TRBV24-1 and TRBJ2-5; the match to TRBD2 covers 8 bases. CDR3 size: 16 residues. Germline assignment: CDR1 KGHDR and CDR2 SFDVKD. Germline trimming cut 2 bases from V and 5 bases from J; bases unmatched to any gene: 9. The chain's CDR3 is CATSDSRLAGGETQYF. The CDR3 coding sequence is TGTGCCACCAGTGATTCACGGCTAGCGGGCGGTGAGACCCAGTACTTC.

Regarding this clonotype: The junction shows a germline mismatch at one end, possibly a read error. The V and J genes are TRBV28 and TRBJ2-5; D is possibly TRBD2 (6 bases). The end of the DNA is better explained by TRBJ2-7, so the J call may be wrong. The CDR3 length is 15 residues. Germline CDR1 and CDR2: MDHEN and SYDVKM. CDR3 DNA: TGTGCCAGTAGTTTATCAGTGGGAGGACCTTACGAGCAGTACTTC. Translating gives CASSLSVGGPYEQYF.

This clonotype was seen only a few times. V gene TRBV11-2 combines with J gene TRBJ2-3; D is uncertain. The CDR3 extends over 15 amino acids. Per the germline V gene, CDR1 is SGHAT and CDR2 is FQNNGV. V was trimmed by 0 bases and J by 3 bases, leaving 10 bases between them. CDR3 DNA: TGTGCCAGCAGCTTAGAGGCGTTCTGGACAGATACGCAGTATTTT. Encoded protein: CASSLEAFWTDTQYF.

There are many counts of this clonotype. V is TRBV4-1 and J is TRBJ2-7, with D maybe TRBD2 (5 bases). Per germline, CDR1 MGHRA and CDR2 YSYEKL. V was pared by 1 base and J by 0 bases, with 7 bases between. CDR3 size: 14 residues. CDR3 amino acids: CASSQGLFSYEQYF. The CDR3, as DNA: TGCGCCAGCAGCCAAGGACTATTCTCCTACGAGCAGTACTTC.

This chain uses TRBV4-1 with TRBJ2-2, with TRBD1 identical over 7 bases. J gave up 7 bases and V 4 bases, and 15 bases lay outside the gene matches. Germline V CDR1 and CDR2: MGHRA, YSYEKL. The length of the CDR3 is 17 residues. This chain's CDR3 is CASSPRQGPAIFGELFF. The CDR3 bases are TGCGCCAGCAGCCCGAGACAGGGCCCGGCCATTTTCGGGGAGCTGTTTTTT.

The chain carries TRBV5-1 and TRBJ2-2, with 11 bases that match TRBD2. Germline V lookup: CDR1 SGHRS, CDR2 YFSETQ. This CDR3 contains 16 residues. The J segment lost 2 bases and the V segment lost 4 bases, leaving 4 bases of the junction unmatched. In nucleotides, the CDR3 is TGCGCCAGCAGCATCACTAGCGGGGGAAACACCGGGGAGCTGTTTTTT. This gives the protein CASSITSGGNTGELFF.

This rearrangement joins TRBV6-5 to TRBJ2-5; the D call may be TRBD1 or TRBD2 (6 bases each). Gene TRBJ2-7 matches the end of the DNA better, so the J call may be wrong. The CDR3 is made up of 18 amino acids. Germline V gene sequence: CDR1 MNHEY, CDR2 SVGAGI. This CDR3 is CASSYRPGQSGGYHEQYF. The CDR3 nucleotides are TGTGCCAGCAGTTACCGACCGGGACAAAGTGGGGGGTATCACGAGCAGTACTTC.